This T cell receptor beta chain stems from a study of CD8+CD57+ T cells in acquired aplastic anemia. Across the whole study: Sorted CD4+ and CD8+ cells yielded approximately 3.4 ug of DNA on average. Study-level results: It was found that about 31 CD8+ CDR3 sequences were shared between patients and controls.

All sequencing subjects had displayed CD8+CD57+ cell expansion on flow cytometry. Severe acquired aplastic anemia was the diagnosis recorded for all patients. By the time of blood sampling, patients had still received no therapy. With regard to this clonotype: What it binds is unknown.

TCR beta VDJ and CDR3 were profiled, and genomic DNA was the template. TCRdb re-derived calls from the reads in MiXCR, one entry per CDR3 protein. The table shows roughly 170,000 distinct CDR3 sequences, with approximately 48% occurring only once. J was trimmed by 4 bases and V by 6 bases; bases with no gene match: 9. The CDR3 is 15 residues long. The V gene is TRBV12-3 or TRBV12-4, the J gene TRBJ2-7; 10 nucleotides align to TRBD2. This receptor was obtained from a human donor with aplastic anemia. The material sequenced was sorted CD4+, CD8+, or CD8+CD57+ T cells (not recorded which) from PBMCs. The CDR3 DNA follows: TGTGCCAGCAGCCTAGGACTAGCGGTAGCATACGAGCAGTACTTC. Residues: CASSLGLAVAYEQYF.